Each of the 9 T cell receptor beta chains below was sequenced from the same sample in a study of blood T cell repertoires in COVID-19. Repertoires were generated with immunoSEQ multiplex PCR, while TCRdb's copy carries only in-frame clones and drops some. The table has around 190,000 clones, about 91% seen once. The sequencing sample was made of PBMCs or T cells enriched from blood (not recorded which). The receptors originated from a man younger than 35 with acute COVID-19.

The CDR3 nucleotides are TGTGCCAGCAGGCCGCCCGGCGGCAGGGTTTATGAAAAACTGTTTTTT. Translation gives CASRPPGGRVYEKLFF. The J gene is TRBJ1-4, the V gene TRBV2; maybe TRBD1 (5 bases). The germline V and J ends were trimmed by 6 bases and 6 bases, with 20 bases remaining between them. This CDR3 is 16 amino acids long. The germline gives CDR1 SNHLY, CDR2 FYNNEI. Using reference TRBV2 and TRBJ1-4 for the parts outside the CDR3, the full variable domain is EPEVTQTPSHQVTQMGQEVILRCVPISNHLYFYWYRQILGQKVEFLVSFYNNEISEKSEIFDDQFSVERPDGSNFTLKIRSTKLEDSAMYFCASRPPGGRVYEKLFFGSGTQLSVL.

This chain connects TRBV3-1 (or the pseudogene TRBV3-2) to TRBJ2-5; D uncertain. CDR3 size: 13 residues. CDR1 LGHDT and CDR2 YNNKEL come from the germline V gene (reference sequence). Trimming cost V 7 bases and J 5 bases, with 14 bases left between them. CDR3 nucleotide sequence: TGTGCCAGCACCTCCCCGTTACGGGAGACCCAGTACTTC. This gives the protein CASTSPLRETQYF.

The chain is built from TRBV4-3 and TRBJ1-2; TRBD1 might be the D (5 bases). The germline V and J ends were trimmed by 0 bases and 4 bases, with 9 bases remaining between them. The CDR3 is made up of 14 amino acids. CDR1 is LGHNA, CDR2 YSLEER, per germline. The CDR3: CASSQDFRAYGYTF. In DNA, the CDR3 is TGCGCCAGCAGCCAAGATTTCAGGGCCTATGGCTACACCTTC.

The gene calls are TRBV7-8 and TRBJ2-1, with a weak D call TRBD2 (5 bases). The CDR3 loop spans 14 amino acids. V gave up 0 bases and J gave up 7 bases, with 10 bases separating them. The germline V gene encodes CDR1 SGHVS and CDR2 FQNEAQ. The CDR3: CASSLAASGNEQFF. CDR3 coding DNA: TGTGCCAGCAGCTTAGCGGCTTCGGGGAATGAGCAGTTCTTC.

The CDR3 is CASSHHPDRVETQYF. CDR3 DNA: TGTGCCAGCAGTCACCACCCGGACAGGGTGGAGACCCAGTACTTC. The chain combines TRBV6-2 or TRBV6-3 with TRBJ2-5; 8 bases align to TRBD1. In germline, CDR1 is MNHEY, CDR2 SVGEGT. The CDR3 extends over 15 amino acids. V dropped 5 bases and J dropped 5; count of bases not matched to a gene: 10.

This clone was recorded a few times. The chain recombines TRBV4-1 with TRBJ2-7; TRBD1 might be the D (6 bases). The V gene's germline CDR1 is MGHRA and CDR2 YSYEKL. V was clipped by 3 bases and J by 6 bases, with 18 bases between them. The CDR3 runs 15 residues. The CDR3 is CASSHNRDTLSEQYF. In DNA form, the CDR3 reads TGCGCCAGCAGCCACAACCGGGACACGCTGTCCGAGCAGTACTTC.

This CDR3 is CAGGEDTQYF. The DNA of the CDR3 is TGTGCCGGGGGGGAGGATACGCAGTATTTT. The V and J genes are TRBV7-9 and TRBJ2-3; 7 bases align to TRBD2. CDR3 length: 10 residues. Germline loops: CDR1 SEHNR, CDR2 FQNEAQ (reference sequence). V was pared by 11 bases and J by 6 bases, with 2 bases of the junction left unmatched.

The rearrangement uses TRBV11-1 and TRBJ2-7; 8 nucleotides align to TRBD1. The germline gives CDR1 SGHAT, CDR2 FQDESV (reference sequence). The CDR3 extends over 15 amino acids. J lost 4 bases, V lost 5 bases, and 10 bases had no gene match. The chain's CDR3 is CASSPHGQGVYEQYF. The CDR3 region has the DNA TGTGCCAGCAGCCCCCATGGACAGGGAGTTTACGAGCAGTACTTC.

The V call is TRBV7-8, the J call TRBJ2-5; 7 bases align to TRBD1. V gave up 5 bases and J gave up 4 bases; unmatched junction bases: 16. The CDR3 is made up of 17 amino acids. The germline V gene has CDR1 SGHVS and CDR2 FQNEAQ. CDR3 coding DNA: TGTGCCAGCAGCCCAATGATGGGACAGATTTTTTTAGAGACCCAGTACTTC. Its translation: CASSPMMGQIFLETQYF.